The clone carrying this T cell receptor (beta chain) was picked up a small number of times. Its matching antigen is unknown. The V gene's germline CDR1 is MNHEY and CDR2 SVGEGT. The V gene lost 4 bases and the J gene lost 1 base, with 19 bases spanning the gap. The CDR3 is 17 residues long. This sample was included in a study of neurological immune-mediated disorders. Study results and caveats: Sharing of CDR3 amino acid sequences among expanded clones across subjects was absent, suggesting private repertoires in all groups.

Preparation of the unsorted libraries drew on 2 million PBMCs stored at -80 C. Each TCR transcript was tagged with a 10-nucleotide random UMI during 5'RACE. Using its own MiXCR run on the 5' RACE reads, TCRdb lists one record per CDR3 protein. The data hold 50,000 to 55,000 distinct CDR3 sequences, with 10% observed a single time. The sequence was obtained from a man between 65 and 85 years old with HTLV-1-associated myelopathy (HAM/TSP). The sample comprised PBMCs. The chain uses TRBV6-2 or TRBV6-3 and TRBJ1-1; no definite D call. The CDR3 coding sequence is TGTGCCAGCAGTTTCCCCCCGGATAGAAAGAAGAACACTGAAGCTTTCTTT. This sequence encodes CASSFPPDRKKNTEAFF.